This TCR beta chain was found in a study of Ad26.COV2.S vaccination and SARS-CoV-2 variants. Across the whole study: In the COV1001 trial, the donor was in the Ad26.COV2.S arm. Intramuscularly, Ad26.COV2.S was given either once or twice, 56 days apart. Study-level findings and limits: Post-vaccination breadth of spike-specific CD8+ and CD4+ T cell responses was reportedly substantial. Vaccine and placebo recipients had similar non-spike TCR breadth.

TCRdb keeps only in-frame clones here, not all; method: immunoSEQ multiplex PCR. The sample holds approximately 420,000 clones; approximately 88% are singletons and the top ten take around 3.6%. The treatment was: roughly 18 received Ad26.COV2.S at low or high dose, single or two shots; 5 received placebo; per-sample allocation not given. Sample collection was performed on day 63 after the first vaccine or placebo injection. The table lists this clone with a count of one. Its specificity is not known. The V and J ends lost 3 bases and 7 bases respectively, with 9 bases between them. The CDR3 runs to 12 residues. Looked up from germline, CDR1 is LNHDA and CDR2 is SQIVND (reference sequence).

Sample: peripheral blood, taken in a trial of Ad26.COV2.S vaccine versus placebo. V usage is TRBV19 and J usage is TRBJ1-2; D not resolved. The sequence was obtained from a person between 18 and 60 years old who received the Ad26.COV2.S COVID-19 vaccine or a placebo. The CDR3 region has the DNA TGTGCCAGTAGTATCGGCCCACGTGGCTACACCTTC. It specifies CASSIGPRGYTF.